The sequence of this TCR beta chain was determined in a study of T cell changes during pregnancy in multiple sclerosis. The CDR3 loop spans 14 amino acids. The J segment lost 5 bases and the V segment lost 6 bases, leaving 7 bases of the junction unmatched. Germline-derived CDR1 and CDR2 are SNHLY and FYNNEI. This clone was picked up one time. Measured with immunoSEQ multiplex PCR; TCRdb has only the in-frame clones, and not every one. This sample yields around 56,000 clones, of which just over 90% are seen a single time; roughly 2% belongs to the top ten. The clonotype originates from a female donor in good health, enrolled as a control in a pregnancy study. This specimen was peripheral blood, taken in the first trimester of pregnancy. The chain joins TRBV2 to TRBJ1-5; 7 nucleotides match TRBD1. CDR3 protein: CASSVGTVDQPQHF. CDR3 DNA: TGTGCCAGCAGCGTTGGGACAGTAGATCAGCCCCAGCATTTT.